The rows below give T cell receptor beta chains drawn from one sample of a study of T cell responses to AZD1222 COVID-19 vaccine. Assay: immunoSEQ multiplex PCR; the TCRdb copy retains only in-frame clones and omits some. In the table there are over 90,000 clones, 90% of which are singletons. The sample here was peripheral blood, taken on day 0 of AZD1222 vaccination. The receptors originated from an adult in good health. Each CDR3 is given with its conserved first and last residue. D genes are given only for firm matches. Where a row states a size, it is once, few, many or the class of an expanded clone; other rows omit it.

D	size	V	J	DNA	CDR3
TRBD2	-	TRBV19	TRBJ2-4	TGTGCCAGTAGTATGCCCTCACTAGCGGGGGGCCGAAACATTCAGTACTTC	CASSMPSLAGGRNIQYF
-	-	TRBV14	TRBJ1-2	TGTGCCAGCAGCCCCGCCTACACCTATGGTGCCTATGGCTACACCTTC	CASSPAYTYGAYGYTF
-	-	TRBV12-3/TRBV12-4	TRBJ2-3	TGTGCCAGCAGTTTAGGGAATACGCAGTATTTT	CASSLGNTQYF
TRBD1	-	TRBV28	TRBJ2-7	TGTGCCAGCAGTTCCTGGACAGGGAGCTCCTACGAGCAGTACTTC	CASSSWTGSSYEQYF
-	-	TRBV25-1	TRBJ2-5	TGTGCCAGCAGTGACCCCAGGGGAGAAGAGACCCAGTACTTC	CASSDPRGEETQYF
-	once	TRBV4-1	TRBJ1-3	TGCGCCAGCAGCCAACCGGGACGGACCTCTGGAAACACCATATATTTT	CASSQPGRTSGNTIYF
-	-	TRBV9	TRBJ1-5	TGTGCCAGCAGCGTAGACGGGAACATGCCCCAGCATTTT	CASSVDGNMPQHF
TRBD2	few	TRBV6-5	TRBJ2-3	TGTGCCAGCAGTACGTATAGCGGGAACACAGATACGCAGTATTTT	CASSTYSGNTDTQYF
TRBD1	-	TRBV18	TRBJ1-3	TGTGCCAGCTCACCGACAGGGACCTCTGGAAACACCATATATTTT	CASSPTGTSGNTIYF
TRBD1	once	TRBV4-3	TRBJ1-2	TGCGCCAGCAGCCGAACAGGGGGCTATGGCTACACCTTC	CASSRTGGYGYTF
TRBD1	-	TRBV7-9	TRBJ1-2	TGTGCCAGCAGCTCCCGACAGGGTGGAGGCGGCTACACCTTC	CASSSRQGGGGYTF
-	-	TRBV7-9	TRBJ1-5	TGTGCCAGCAGCCTGGGGAACAATCAGCCCCAGCATTTT	CASSLGNNQPQHF
-	-	TRBV6-2/TRBV6-3	TRBJ1-5	TGTGCCAGCAGTTGGACAACTAATCAGCCCCAGCATTTT	CASSWTTNQPQHF
-	once	TRBV18	TRBJ1-4	TGTGCCAGCTCACCACGGGGGGCGAATGAAAAACTGTTTTTT	CASSPRGANEKLFF
-	-	TRBV18	TRBJ1-1	TGTGCCAGCTTTCAAACCGACCGGGGCTGGGAAGCTTTCTTT	CASFQTDRGWEAFF
TRBD1	-	TRBV9	TRBJ2-3	TGTGCCAGCAGCTTCGGACAGGGCACAGATACGCAGTATTTT	CASSFGQGTDTQYF
TRBD2	-	TRBV4-2	TRBJ2-1	TGTGCCAGCAGCCCACTGAGCGGGGGGAGGGATGAGCAGTTCTTC	CASSPLSGGRDEQFF
TRBD1	-	TRBV3-1/TRBV3-2	TRBJ2-5	TGTGCCAGCAGAGGTACAGGGGGCCAAGAGACCCAGTACTTC	CASRGTGGQETQYF
-	-	TRBV6-5	TRBJ2-3	TGTGCCAGCAGCCCAAAGTCAGGAGATACGCAGTATTTT	CASSPKSGDTQYF
TRBD1	few	TRBV2	TRBJ1-1	TGTGCCAGCGGGGGACAGGAGAACACTGAAGCTTTCTTT	CASGGQENTEAFF
-	few	TRBV27	TRBJ2-7	TGTGCCAGCAGTTTCAAGGGGACGGGTTCCAACGAGCAGTACTTC	CASSFKGTGSNEQYF
-	-	TRBV11-2	TRBJ2-3	TGTGCCAGCAGCTACCCGGACTACCTCACAGATACGCAGTATTTT	CASSYPDYLTDTQYF